The source of this TCR beta chain is a study of monozygotic twins with cystic fibrosis. Germline loops: CDR1 MDHEN, CDR2 SYDVKM. Trimming left V 3 bases short and J 4 bases short, with 10 bases between. The CDR3 is made up of 13 amino acids. TCRdb's copy holds only in-frame clones and misses some; the assay was immunoSEQ multiplex PCR. The sample lists tens of thousands of clones; 66% were seen once. This clone was counted only a few times. Antigen specificity is unknown. Whole-study findings and limits: V usage most resembled the co-twin in 13 of 16 pairs.

The origin of this receptor is a girl between 5 and 17 years old with cystic fibrosis. Input material: blood. This chain uses TRBV28 with TRBJ2-7; D remains ambiguous. The CDR3 sequence: CASSFPFNYEQYF. Written as DNA, the CDR3 is TGTGCCAGCAGTTTCCCTTTTAATTACGAGCAGTACTTC.